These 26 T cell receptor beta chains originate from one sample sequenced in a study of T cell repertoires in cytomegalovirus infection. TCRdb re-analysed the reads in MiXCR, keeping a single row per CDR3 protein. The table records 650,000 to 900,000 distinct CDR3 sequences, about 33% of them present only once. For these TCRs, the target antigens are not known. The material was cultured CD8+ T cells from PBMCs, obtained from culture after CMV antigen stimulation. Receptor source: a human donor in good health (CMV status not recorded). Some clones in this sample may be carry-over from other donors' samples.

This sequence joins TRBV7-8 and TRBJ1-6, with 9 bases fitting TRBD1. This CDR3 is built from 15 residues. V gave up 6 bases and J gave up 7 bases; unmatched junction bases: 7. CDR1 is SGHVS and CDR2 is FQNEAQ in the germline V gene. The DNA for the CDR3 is TGTGCCAGCAGGTGGACCGGACAGGGGAATTCACCCCTCCACTTT. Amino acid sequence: CASRWTGQGNSPLHF.

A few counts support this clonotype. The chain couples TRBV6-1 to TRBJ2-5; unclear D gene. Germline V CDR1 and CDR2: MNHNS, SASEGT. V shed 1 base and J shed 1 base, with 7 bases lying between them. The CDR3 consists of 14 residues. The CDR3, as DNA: TGTGCCAGCAGTGAAGTATTGGTCCAAGAGACCCAGTACTTC. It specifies CASSEVLVQETQYF.

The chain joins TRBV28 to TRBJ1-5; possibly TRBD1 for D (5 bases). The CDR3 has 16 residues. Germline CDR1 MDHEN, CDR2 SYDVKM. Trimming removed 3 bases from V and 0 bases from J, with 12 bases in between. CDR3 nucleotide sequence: TGTGCCAGCAGTTTGCAGGGAGAGGATAGCAATCAGCCCCAGCATTTT. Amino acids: CASSLQGEDSNQPQHF.

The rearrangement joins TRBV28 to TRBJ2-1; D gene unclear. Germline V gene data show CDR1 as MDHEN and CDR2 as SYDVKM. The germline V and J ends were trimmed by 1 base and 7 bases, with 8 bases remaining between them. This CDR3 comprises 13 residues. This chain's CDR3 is CASSLYRRNEQFF. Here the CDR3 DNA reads TGTGCCAGCAGTTTATATAGACGAAATGAGCAGTTCTTC.

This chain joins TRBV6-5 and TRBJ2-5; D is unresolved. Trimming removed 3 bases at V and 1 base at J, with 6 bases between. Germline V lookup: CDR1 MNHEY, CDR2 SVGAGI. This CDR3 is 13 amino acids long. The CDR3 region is CASSYQAQETQYF. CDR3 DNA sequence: TGTGCCAGCAGTTATCAGGCCCAAGAGACCCAGTACTTC.

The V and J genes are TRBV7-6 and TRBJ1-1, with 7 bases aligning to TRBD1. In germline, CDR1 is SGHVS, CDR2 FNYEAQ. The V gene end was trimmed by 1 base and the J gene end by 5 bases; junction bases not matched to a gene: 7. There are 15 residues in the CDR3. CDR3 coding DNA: TGTGCCAGCAGCTTAGATAGGGGGCTGCGAACTGAAGCTTTCTTT. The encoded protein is CASSLDRGLRTEAFF.

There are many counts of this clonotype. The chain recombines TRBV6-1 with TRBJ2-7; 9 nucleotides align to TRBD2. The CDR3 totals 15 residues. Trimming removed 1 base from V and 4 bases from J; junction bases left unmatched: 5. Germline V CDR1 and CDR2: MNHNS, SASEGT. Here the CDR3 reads CASSEESGLAYEQYF. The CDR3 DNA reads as TGTGCCAGCAGTGAAGAATCGGGACTAGCTTACGAGCAGTACTTC.

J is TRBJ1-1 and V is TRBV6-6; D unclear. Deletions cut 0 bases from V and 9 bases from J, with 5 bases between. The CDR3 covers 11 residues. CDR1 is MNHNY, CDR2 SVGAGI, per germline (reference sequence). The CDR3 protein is CASSYSDKAFF. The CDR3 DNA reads TGTGCCAGCAGTTACTCAGACAAAGCTTTCTTT.

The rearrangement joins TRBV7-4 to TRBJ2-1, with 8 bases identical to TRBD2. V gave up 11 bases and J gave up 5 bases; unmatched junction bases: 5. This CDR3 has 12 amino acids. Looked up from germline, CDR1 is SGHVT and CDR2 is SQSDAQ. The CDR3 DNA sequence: TGTGCCCGGGGGGGCCAGGACAATGAGCAGTTCTTC. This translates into CARGGQDNEQFF. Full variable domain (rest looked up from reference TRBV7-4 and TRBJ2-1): GAGVSQSPRYKVAKRGRDVALRCDSISGHVTLYWYRQTLGQGSEVLTYSQSDAQRDKSGRPSGRFSAERPERSVSTLKIQRTEQGDSAVYLCARGGQDNEQFFGPGTRLTVL.

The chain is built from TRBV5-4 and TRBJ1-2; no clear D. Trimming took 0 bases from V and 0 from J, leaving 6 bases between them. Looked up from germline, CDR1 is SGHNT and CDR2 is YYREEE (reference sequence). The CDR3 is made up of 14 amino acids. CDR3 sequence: CASSLVETNYGYTF. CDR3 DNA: TGTGCCAGCAGCTTGGTTGAGACTAACTATGGCTACACCTTC. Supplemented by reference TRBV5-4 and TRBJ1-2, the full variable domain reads ETGVTQSPTHLIKTRGQQVTLRCSSQSGHNTVSWYQQALGQGPQFIFQYYREEENGRGNFPPRFSGLQFPNYSSELNVNALELDDSALYLCASSLVETNYGYTFGSGTRLTVV.

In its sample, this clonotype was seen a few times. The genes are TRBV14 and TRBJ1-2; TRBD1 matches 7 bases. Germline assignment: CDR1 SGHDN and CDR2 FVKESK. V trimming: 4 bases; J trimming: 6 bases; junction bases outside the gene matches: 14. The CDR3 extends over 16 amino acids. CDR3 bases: TGTGCCAGCAGCCGTAGCCCAGGGGGAGGCTACGATGGCTACACCTTC. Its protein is CASSRSPGGGYDGYTF.

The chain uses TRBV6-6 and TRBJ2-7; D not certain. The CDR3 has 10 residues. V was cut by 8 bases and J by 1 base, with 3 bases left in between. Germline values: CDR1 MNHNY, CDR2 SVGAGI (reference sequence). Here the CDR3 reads CASLSYEQYF. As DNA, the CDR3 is TGTGCCAGCTTGTCCTACGAGCAGTACTTC.

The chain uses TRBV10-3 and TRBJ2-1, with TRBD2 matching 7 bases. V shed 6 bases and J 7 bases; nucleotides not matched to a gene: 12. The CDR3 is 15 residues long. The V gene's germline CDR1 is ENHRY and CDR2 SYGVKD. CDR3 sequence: CAIRIKAGPGNEQFF. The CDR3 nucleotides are TGTGCCATCAGGATCAAAGCGGGGCCCGGGAATGAGCAGTTCTTC.

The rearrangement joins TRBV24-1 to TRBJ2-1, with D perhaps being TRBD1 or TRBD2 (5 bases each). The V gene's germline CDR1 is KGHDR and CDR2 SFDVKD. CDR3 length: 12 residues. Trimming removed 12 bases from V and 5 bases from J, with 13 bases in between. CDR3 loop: CAVGESNNEQFF. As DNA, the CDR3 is TGTGCCGTGGGGGAGAGTAACAATGAGCAGTTCTTC.

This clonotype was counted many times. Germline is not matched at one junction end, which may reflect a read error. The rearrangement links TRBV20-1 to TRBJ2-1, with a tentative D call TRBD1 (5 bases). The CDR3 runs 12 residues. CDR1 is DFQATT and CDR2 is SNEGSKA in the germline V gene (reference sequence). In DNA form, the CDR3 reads TGCAGTGCGGTACGCCAGGGAAACTTAGAACCCTTC. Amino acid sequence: CSAVRQGNLEPF.

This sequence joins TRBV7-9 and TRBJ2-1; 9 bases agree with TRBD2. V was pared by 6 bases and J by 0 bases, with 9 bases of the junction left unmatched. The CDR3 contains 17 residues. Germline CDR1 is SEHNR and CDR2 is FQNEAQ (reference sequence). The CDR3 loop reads CASSRLAGAYSYNEQFF. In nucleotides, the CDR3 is TGTGCCAGCAGTAGATTAGCGGGGGCCTACTCCTACAATGAGCAGTTCTTC.

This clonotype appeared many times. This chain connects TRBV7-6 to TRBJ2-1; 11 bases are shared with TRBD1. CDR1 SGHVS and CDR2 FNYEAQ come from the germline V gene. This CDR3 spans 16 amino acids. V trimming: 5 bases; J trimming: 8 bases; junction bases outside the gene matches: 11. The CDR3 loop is CASSDHLGQGADEQFF. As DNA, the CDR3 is TGTGCCAGCAGCGACCACCTTGGACAGGGGGCTGATGAGCAGTTCTTC.

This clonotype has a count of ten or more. The CDR3 protein is CASSELGQSYNEQFF. The CDR3 nucleotides are TGTGCCAGCAGTGAATTAGGACAGAGCTACAATGAGCAGTTCTTC. The chain has TRBV6-1 and TRBJ2-1; weak D call: TRBD1 (6 bases). In germline, CDR1 is MNHNS, CDR2 SASEGT. The CDR3 totals 15 residues. Trimming took off 2 bases at V and 3 bases at J, with 11 bases between the two ends.

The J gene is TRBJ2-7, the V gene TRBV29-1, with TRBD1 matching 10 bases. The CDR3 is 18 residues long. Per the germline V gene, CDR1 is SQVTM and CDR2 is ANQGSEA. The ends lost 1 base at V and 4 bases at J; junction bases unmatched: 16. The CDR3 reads CSVEALLGGTGDLYEQYF. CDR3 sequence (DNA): TGCAGCGTTGAAGCCTTACTAGGGGGGACAGGGGATTTATACGAGCAGTACTTC.

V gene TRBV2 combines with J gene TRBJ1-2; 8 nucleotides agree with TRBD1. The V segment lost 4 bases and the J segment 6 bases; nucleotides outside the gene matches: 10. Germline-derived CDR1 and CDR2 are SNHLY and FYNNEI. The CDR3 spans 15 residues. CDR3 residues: CASSAPRGPVDGYTF. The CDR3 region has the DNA TGTGCCAGCAGTGCCCCCAGGGGGCCAGTGGATGGCTACACCTTC.

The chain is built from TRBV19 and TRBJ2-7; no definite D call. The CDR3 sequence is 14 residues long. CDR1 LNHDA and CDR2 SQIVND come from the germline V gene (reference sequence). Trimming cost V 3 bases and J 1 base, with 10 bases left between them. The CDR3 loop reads CASSMGWGSYEQYF. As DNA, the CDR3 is TGTGCCAGTAGTATGGGGTGGGGTTCCTACGAGCAGTACTTC.

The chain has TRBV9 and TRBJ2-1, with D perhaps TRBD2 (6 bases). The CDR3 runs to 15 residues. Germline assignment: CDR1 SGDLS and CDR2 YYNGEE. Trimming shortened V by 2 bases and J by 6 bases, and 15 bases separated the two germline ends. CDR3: CASSVGLSKGNEQFF. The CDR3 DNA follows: TGTGCCAGCAGCGTGGGACTTTCCAAGGGCAATGAGCAGTTCTTC. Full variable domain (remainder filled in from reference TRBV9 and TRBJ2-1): DSGVTQTPKHLITATGQRVTLRCSPRSGDLSVYWYQQSLDQGLQFLIQYYNGEERAKGNILERFSAQQFPDLHSELNLSSLELGDSALYFCASSVGLSKGNEQFFGPGTRLTVL.

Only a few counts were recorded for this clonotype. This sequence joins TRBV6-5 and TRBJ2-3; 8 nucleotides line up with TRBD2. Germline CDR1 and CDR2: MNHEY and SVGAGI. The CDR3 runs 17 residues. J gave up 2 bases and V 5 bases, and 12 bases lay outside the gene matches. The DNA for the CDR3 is TGTGCCAGCAGTACTCCCTCGGGGGGGCGAGACACAGATACGCAGTATTTT. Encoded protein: CASSTPSGGRDTDTQYF.

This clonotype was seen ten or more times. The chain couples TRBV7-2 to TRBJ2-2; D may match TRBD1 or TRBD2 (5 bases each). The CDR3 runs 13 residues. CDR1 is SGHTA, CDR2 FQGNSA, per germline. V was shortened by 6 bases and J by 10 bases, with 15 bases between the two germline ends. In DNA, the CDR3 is TGTGCCAGCAGGATGGGACGTCGGGAGGAGCTGTTTTTT. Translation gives CASRMGRREELFF.

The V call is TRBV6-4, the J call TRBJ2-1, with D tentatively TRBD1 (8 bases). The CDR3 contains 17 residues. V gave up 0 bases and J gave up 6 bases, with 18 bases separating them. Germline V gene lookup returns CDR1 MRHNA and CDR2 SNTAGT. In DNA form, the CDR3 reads TGTGCCAGCAGTGACTCGAAGGGGTACAGGGGGGGCAATGAGCAGTTCTTC. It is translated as CASSDSKGYRGGNEQFF.

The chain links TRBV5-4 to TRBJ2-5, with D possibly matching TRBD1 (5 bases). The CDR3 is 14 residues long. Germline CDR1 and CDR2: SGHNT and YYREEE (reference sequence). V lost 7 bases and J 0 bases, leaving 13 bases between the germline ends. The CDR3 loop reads CASGLGRNQETQYF. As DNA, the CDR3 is TGTGCCAGCGGTCTGGGGCGGAACCAAGAGACCCAGTACTTC.